The present T cell receptor beta chain was sequenced within a study of cytomegalovirus exposure and HLA in healthy donors (dated by TCRdb to about 2017). General notes on the study: According to an earlier analysis of around 600 of the donors, some 170 million T cells yielded 117 million unique TCR beta sequences and 250 to 350 Gb of sequence data. All discovery cohort repertoires had been generated using a single sequencing platform. The T cell repertoires of roughly 660 subjects were profiled by immunosequencing and related to cytomegalovirus serostatus. A later analysis re-analyzed previously published TCR beta repertoires from 500 to 700 donors and added high-resolution HLA genotyping to study TCR occurrence patterns. About 5 DR-DQ haplotypes were handled as single units for association and clustering, since linkage in the cohort was strong. An earlier analysis of 587 of the donors used high-throughput TCR beta sequencing to judge whether each TCR beta V gene segment behaved as functional or pseudogenic. The later analysis used no new phenotypic data to find candidate immune exposures, relying instead on TCR beta sequences and their occurrence across donors. An early release that covered fewer than 800 HLA-typed donors contained approximately 300 gigabases of sequencing data and tens of millions of unique TCR sequences. Donor age, sex, ethnicity and CMV serostatus were compiled alongside the repertoire data. A later genetic analysis used genome-wide SNP genotypes for about three fifths of the roughly 700 donors, treating that subset as a discovery cohort. Among roughly 370 genotyped donors of the cohort, an average of about 240,000 unique TCR beta nucleotide sequences were sequenced per donor, roughly 18% of them non-productive. The number of typed donors differed by locus: about 629-640 for A, B, C, DRB1 and DQB1; 500 to 550 for DQA1; around 580 for DPA1; and around 450 for DPB1. In addition to the first cohort of several hundred subjects, a separate validation cohort of 100 to 150 different subjects was used. The aim of the study was to test whether cataloging public T cell receptors could identify signatures of past pathogen exposure. HLA typing covered class I and class II loci at four-digit resolution. Of the 300 to 500 genotyped donors, 65% to 90% were placed in the genetic ancestry cluster associated with self-reported Caucasian donors. To predict cytomegalovirus infection status, the study combined high-throughput TCR immunosequencing, statistical association of individual TCRs with disease status, and machine learning. Overall study outcomes, separate from this receptor: The sequencing pipeline was judged likely to have produced a cluster of highly shared sequence variants as a technical artifact. In both the original and validation cohorts, the classifier was reported to diagnose cytomegalovirus status with high specificity and sensitivity. Specific HLA alleles were associated with more than 15,000 TCR beta sequences at a false discovery rate of 0.05 in a later analysis. Broadly in line with IMGT annotations, most TCR beta V segments showed up in productive rearrangements about 87% or about 30% of the time in an earlier analysis of around 550 of the donors. Several of the top co-occurrence clusters appeared to be linked to parvovirus B19, influenza, CMV and Epstein-Barr virus, according to a later analysis. Immune exposure information for the cohort was limited to CMV serostatus. In vitro tests confirmed that a few of the cytomegalovirus-associated TCR beta chains recognize cytomegalovirus antigens. Most CMV-associated TCR beta chains appeared to be HLA-restricted in a later analysis, and the HLA associations seemed to be driven largely by CMV exposure. The authors suggested that the approach could potentially be generalized to other disease states and immunological phenotypes. While some public TCRs were present in many individuals, most TCR sequences turned up only very rarely across donors. In the study, 150 to 200 TCR beta chains were listed as associated with cytomegalovirus. Only TCR beta chains were sequenced in this cohort, and the absence of alpha or paired-chain data limited detectable features. Compared with equally common non-associated chains, HLA-associated TCR beta chains in a later analysis were more clonally expanded and had lower generation probabilities. Because some donors lacked HLA typing at each locus, the association tests relied only on the typed subset. The earlier analysis of approximately 540 of the donors excluded 15 to 20 rarely observed V segments, including chromosome 9 orphons, because counts were too low. A later genetic analysis associated a missense DCLRE1C variant with V-gene and J-gene trimming of TCR beta chains, and an independent cohort replicated the association. A further reported finding was that TCR beta sequences accurately predicted the HLA-A and HLA-B alleles for most subjects in the first cohort. In a later genetic analysis, fewer N-insertions in productive TCRs were reported among donors in an Asian-associated ancestry cluster than the 666-donor mean. Linkage disequilibrium might explain the correlated functional status among segregating V segments, but an unknown experimental factor could not be excluded. The presence/absence analyses assumed that sequencing depth was roughly uniform across donors, and that assumption may not be true. Assigning TCR associations to individual alleles was difficult when HLA alleles, especially DR and DQ, strongly co-occurred. Because the 87-base-pair reads could not distinguish some IMGT-functional V segments, including TRBV6-2 and TRBV6-3, those segments were excluded. According to a later analysis, TCR association rates differed among HLA loci, with DRB1 alleles showing the most associated TCRs and HLA-C alleles showing the fewest.

The cohort consisted of 600 or so healthy bone marrow donors. At the time of sampling, all cohort members were nominally healthy, though unrecorded immune exposures were likely present. The donor was CMV seronegative and belonged to the group of over 300 seronegative cohort members. Each donor provided a peripheral blood sample, and peripheral blood mononuclear cells were used for TCR beta sequencing. Genomic DNA extraction from the blood cell samples was performed with the Qiagen DNeasy Blood Extraction Kit. This clone is a singleton in its sample. Its antigen target is currently unknown. Base quality data are lacking; no much larger clone is found one base away. Taken from the germline V gene, the CDR1 and CDR2 loops are MNHNS and SASEGT. V and J lose 0 bases and 10 bases, and a span of 10 bases separates them. The CDR3 runs 14 residues from the cysteine to the phenylalanine. Of all the DNA, just the CDR3 is kept, 42 bases in frame from base 1.

The receptor library was made with the immunoSEQ multiplex PCR assay. For the multiplex PCR, a mixture combining 60 forward primers for TCR Vbeta segments and 13 reverse primers for TCR Jbeta segments was used. Amplification of the CDR3 region of rearranged TCR beta genes was performed with a multiplex PCR assay on genomic DNA. The Illumina HiSeq System was used to sequence the amplified TCR beta libraries as 87-base-pair reads. The original methods were these. A later analysis tallied some 79 million unique TCR beta chains across the 700 or so repertoires, and about 12 million of those chains were shared by two or more donors. A nearest-neighbor algorithm error-corrected the raw reads and collapsed the reads into unique sequences, merging closely related sequences to remove PCR and sequencing errors. To assign V, D and J gene segments, CDR3 sequences were aligned to IMGT reference sequences. Each retained sequence needed at least a six-nucleotide match to both a V gene segment and a J gene segment. Rearrangements were called productive when the CDR3 lacked stop codons and stayed in frame with V and J; all others were non-productive. CDR3 was defined by IMGT convention, running from the second conserved V-encoded cysteine to the conserved J-encoded phenylalanine. Sequences without an unambiguous match to a single V gene segment were excluded from the earlier analysis of about 640 of the donors. In an earlier analysis of approximately 560 of the donors, a V segment was called functional when productive rearrangements were above 56.7%, and segregating when the standard deviation between donors exceeded 5%. To diagnose cytomegalovirus status from the catalog of TCR beta chain sequences, a statistical classification framework was built. In a later analysis, TCR nucleotide sequences were compared against IMGT/GENE-DB human TR gene sequences so that V and J genes could be assigned. Using the TCRdist pipeline, a later analysis assigned CDR3 sequences along with most-parsimonious VDJ recombination scenarios. In a later analysis, each TCR beta chain was defined by its CDR3 amino acid sequence together with its V-gene family, and reads without a unique V-gene family were excluded. To address suspected cross-contamination and a sequencing artifact, a later analysis removed roughly 640 highly shared, low-generation-probability nucleotide sequences. A later analysis calculated a clonal expansion index for each public chain from normalized within-repertoire ranks of inferred template counts. In a later analysis, generation probabilities were computed with a VDJ recombination model fitted to out-of-frame rearrangements, and the resulting probabilities were checked against IGoR. Hypergeometric tests were used in a later analysis to score TCR-TCR, TCR-HLA and TCR-CMV co-occurrence, with a repertoire-size bias correction applied to the TCR pairs. In a later analysis, false discovery rates were estimated by permuting HLA or CMV assignments 20 times. A later analysis grouped co-occurring TCRs with DBSCAN, adding TCRdist sequence similarity when clustering within HLA-allele-positive subsets. Repertoires with fewer than 30,000 or more than 120,000 public chains, plus five repertoires with anomalous nucleotide sharing, were excluded from co-occurrence clustering. This is the immuneACCESS table as TCRdb keeps it, with only in-frame sequences that have V and J called. A part of the clones is gone; compared with another copy, unresolved V genes explain less than half, and the rest is unexplained. The V and J calls and clone size are taken from that table; D and trimming were inferred from the DNA. The sample records about 120,000 clones, roughly three quarters of which are singletons. The ten largest make up 1.5% to 2% of the sample.

The receptor's source is a young woman in good health and CMV-seronegative. The rearranged segments are TRBV6-1 and TRBJ1-6; TRBD1 is perhaps the D gene, given 5 matching bases. The sequenced sample consisted of PBMCs. The CDR3 here reads CASSEAGRASPLHF. The nucleotide sequence reads as follows: TGTGCCAGCAGTGAAGCCGGCAGGGCCTCACCCCTCCACTTT.